The TCR beta chain under discussion was sequenced for a study of human T cells and chemical hapten exposure. Study-level background: Mostly female, the patients presented with alopecia areata, totalis or universalis.

Overall study findings and caveats: DPC sensitization produced no change in TCRs with frequency above 1 in 1000.

TCRdb reprocessed the RACE reads with MiXCR, giving one entry per CDR3 protein. The repertoire consists of 90,000 to 110,000 distinct CDR3 sequences, with less than 35% occurring once and the leading ten covering about 2.9%. Time point in this sample: patch test 3, about 24 weeks after DPC sensitization. Treatment meaning: therapeutic diphenylcyclopropenone sensitization with weekly scalp DPC. The table lists this clonotype with many counts. What it recognizes is unknown. After removal of 4 bases from V and 8 bases from J, the junction contained 12 bases not matched to a gene. Germline V CDR1 and CDR2: SGHRS, YFSETQ. The CDR3 has 16 amino acids.

The chain employs TRBV5-1 and TRBJ2-1; 10 nucleotides line up with TRBD2. Sequenced here: whole blood, sampled in connection with sensitization to the hapten diphenylcyclopropenone (DPC). The sequence came from a man aged 40-49 years with alopecia areata. Some clones in this sample may be carry-over from other donors' samples. The CDR3 region has the DNA TGCGCCAGCAGCCTAGCTAGCGGGAGAAGGTACTATGAGCAGTTCTTC. This codes for CASSLASGRRYYEQFF.